Listed here are 8 T cell receptor beta chains from one sample, sequenced in a study of blood T cell repertoires in COVID-19. Sequencing used immunoSEQ multiplex PCR; TCRdb keeps in-frame clones, though not all of them. Of more than 65,000 clones detected, around nine tenths appear once; the ten largest clones hold roughly 8%. Sequencing was done on a sample of peripheral blood. The receptors originated from a human donor in a cohort sampled during active COVID-19.

The rearrangement joins TRBV7-6 to TRBJ1-3; 11 bases align to TRBD1. The CDR3 consists of 18 residues. Germline V gene data show CDR1 as SGHVS and CDR2 as FNYEAQ. J lost 2 bases, V lost 5 bases, and 11 bases had no gene match. In DNA, the CDR3 is TGTGCCAGCAGCCTCCGGGACAGGGGGTCACGAGCTGGAAACACCATATATTTT. Residues: CASSLRDRGSRAGNTIYF. The complete variable domain, with remaining parts taken from reference TRBV7-6 and TRBJ1-3, reads GAGVSQSPRYKVTKRGQDVALRCDPISGHVSLYWYRQALGQGPEFLTYFNYEAQQDKSGLPNDRFSAERPEGSISTLTIQRTEQRDSAMYRCASSLRDRGSRAGNTIYFGEGSWLTVV.

As DNA, the CDR3 is TGTGCCAGCAGCCGAAAACAGGGGGCAGATAATTCACCCCTCCACTTT. As protein: CASSRKQGADNSPLHF. The J gene is TRBJ1-6, the V gene TRBV14, with 9 bases fitting TRBD1. Germline V CDR1 and CDR2: SGHDN, FVKESK. The CDR3 has 16 residues. J lost 5 bases, V lost 4 bases, and 6 bases had no gene match. Filled out from reference TRBV14 and TRBJ1-6, the complete variable domain reads EAGVTQFPSHSVIEKGQTVTLRCDPISGHDNLYWYRRVMGKEIKFLLHFVKESKQDESGMPNNRFLAERTGGTYSTLKVQPAELEDSGVYFCASSRKQGADNSPLHFGNGTRLTVT.

V gene TRBV2 combines with J gene TRBJ1-3, with D possibly being TRBD1 (5 bases). Germline V gene data show CDR1 as SNHLY and CDR2 as FYNNEI. The V end lost 5 bases, the J end lost 2 bases, and 25 bases lay between the germline ends. The CDR3 runs to 19 residues. The CDR3 region has the DNA TGTGCCAGCAGTCTTGATAAAGAAAGGGGACTGGCGGCTGGAAACACCATATATTTT. This sequence encodes CASSLDKERGLAAGNTIYF.

The genes are TRBV19 and TRBJ1-6, with D hard to call. V lost 4 bases, J lost 9 bases, and 16 bases lay in between. CDR1 LNHDA and CDR2 SQIVND come from the germline V gene (reference sequence). This CDR3 is built from 15 residues. CDR3 residues: CASSSYTRGFSPLHF. The CDR3 bases are TGTGCCAGTAGTAGTTACACCCGAGGGTTTTCACCCCTCCACTTT.

The chain links TRBV4-1 to TRBJ2-5, with TRBD1 matching over 9 bases. The CDR3 length is 16 residues. The V and J ends lost 2 bases and 4 bases, in that order; junction bases with no gene match: 8. Per germline, CDR1 MGHRA and CDR2 YSYEKL. CDR3 coding DNA: TGCGCCAGCAGCCAACTGCCCGGGACAGGGTCAGAGACCCAGTACTTC. It yields the protein CASSQLPGTGSETQYF.

The genes are TRBV6-1 and TRBJ1-6; 7 nucleotides match TRBD1. In germline, CDR1 is MNHNS, CDR2 SASEGT. Trimming removed 3 bases from V and 4 bases from J; junction bases left unmatched: 12. This CDR3 has 18 amino acids. CDR3: CASSDDRVSLGYNSPLHF. CDR3 DNA sequence: TGTGCCAGCAGTGATGACAGGGTATCTCTGGGTTATAATTCACCCCTCCACTTT.

This clone was detected once. The chain has TRBV25-1 and TRBJ2-7; 12 positions agree with TRBD2. The CDR3 is 17 amino acids. CDR1 is MGHDK, CDR2 SYGVNS, per germline. With 2 bases clipped from V and 1 base from J, the junction kept 6 bases outside the gene matches. CDR3 loop: CASSEGSGLAGSYEQYF. For the CDR3, the DNA is TGTGCCAGCAGTGAAGGTTCGGGACTAGCGGGTTCCTACGAGCAGTACTTC.

The chain recombines TRBV2 with TRBJ2-1; D might be TRBD1 (5 bases). Germline CDR1 reads SNHLY; CDR2 reads FYNNEI. V lost 7 bases and J 1 base, leaving 17 bases between the germline ends. The CDR3 totals 16 residues. CDR3 coding DNA: TGTGCCAGCAAGATGGGGCAGGGCTCATCCTACAATGAGCAGTTCTTC. Residues: CASKMGQGSSYNEQFF.